This T cell receptor (beta chain) was sequenced during a study of identical twins. Study-wide findings and caveats: Analyses of zero insertions could, in part, be confounded by invariant MAIT and iNKT cells. Excess low generation probability was seen in twin-shared out-of-frame alpha sequences.

Template switching introduced a universal primer site, and the cDNA bore unique molecular identifiers. TCRdb re-analysed the 5' RACE reads in MiXCR, keeping a single row per CDR3 protein. The sample includes hundreds of thousands of distinct CDR3 sequences, approximately 13% of them seen just once. As to this clonotype: The antigen remains unidentified.

The V end lost 2 bases, the J end lost 8 bases, and 11 bases lay between the germline ends. The CDR3 consists of 14 residues. Germline loops: CDR1 SGDLS, CDR2 YYNGEE. These data were also filed under a second study, of yellow fever vaccine responses in identical twins. That source reports: Reportedly, twins' vaccine T cell responses looked partly convergent and partly personalized.

Sequencing was carried out using PBMCs. V gene TRBV9 combines with J gene TRBJ1-6, with D maybe TRBD1 (6 bases). This TCR came from a woman between 18 and 29 years old in good health. The CDR3 reads CASSVTGLDSPLHF. As DNA, the CDR3 is TGTGCCAGCAGCGTCACAGGGTTGGATTCACCCCTCCACTTT.